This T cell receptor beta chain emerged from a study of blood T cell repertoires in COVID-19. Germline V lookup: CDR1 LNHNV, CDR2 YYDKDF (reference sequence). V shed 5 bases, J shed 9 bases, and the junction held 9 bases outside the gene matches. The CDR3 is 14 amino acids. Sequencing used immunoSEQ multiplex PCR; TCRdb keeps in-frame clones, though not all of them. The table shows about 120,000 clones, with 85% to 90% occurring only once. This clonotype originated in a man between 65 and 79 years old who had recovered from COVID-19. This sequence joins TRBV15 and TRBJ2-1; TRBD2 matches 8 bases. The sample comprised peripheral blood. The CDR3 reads CATSPGLGASEQFF. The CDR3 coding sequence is TGTGCCACCAGCCCGGGACTAGGGGCGTCTGAGCAGTTCTTC.